The next 19 T cell receptor beta chains were all read from a single sample in a study of shared T cell receptors in the human thymus. TCRdb's copy holds only in-frame clones and misses some; the assay was immunoSEQ multiplex PCR. The repertoire holds more than 550,000 clones, around 87% seen once, with just under 0.0095% in the top ten. The same data also contributed to another study, on human thymus T cells.

The sample taken for sequencing was thymocytes. These receptors were obtained from a boy in the first two years of life with a congenital heart defect.

In the case of this clone: At one of its ends the junction is not consistent with the germline gene, which may arise from a read error. The sample carries other DNA sequences with the same CDR3. The chain is built from TRBV9 and TRBJ1-6, with D possibly being TRBD1 (6 bases). Germline CDR1 is SGDLS and CDR2 is YYNGEE. The CDR3 runs 16 residues. The CDR3 reads CASSPPGTGPYSPLHF. CDR3 DNA sequence: TGTGCCAGCAGCCCCCCCGGCACAGGGCCCTATTCCCCCCTCCACTTT.

This clone was seen more than once but under ten times. The chain has TRBV6-5 and TRBJ1-2, with 7 bases matching TRBD1. CDR3 length equals 15 residues. V trimming: 6 bases; J trimming: 2 bases; junction bases outside the gene matches: 9. The germline gives CDR1 MNHEY, CDR2 SVGAGI. CDR3 bases: TGTGCCAGCAGCCGAGACAGGGTGAAAAACTATGGCTACACCTTC. Translated: CASSRDRVKNYGYTF.

The chain is built from TRBV27 and TRBJ2-2; D remains unclear. Germline CDR1 is MNHEY and CDR2 is SMNVEV (reference sequence). Trimming stripped 2 bases from V and 8 bases from J, with 9 bases between. CDR3 length: 13 residues. The CDR3 coding sequence is TGTGCCAGCAGTTTAGGGCCCTCTGGGGAGCTGTTTTTT. Protein sequence: CASSLGPSGELFF.

The CDR3 reads CASSQGDRAHQSGELFF. DNA of the CDR3: TGTGCCAGCAGCCAAGGAGACAGGGCCCATCAATCCGGGGAGCTGTTTTTT. V and J are TRBV14 and TRBJ2-2, with TRBD1 identical over 7 bases. Germline lookup yields CDR1 SGHDN and CDR2 FVKESK. The CDR3 is 17 residues long. V lost 1 base, J lost 6 bases, and 11 bases stayed unmatched.

The count of this clone is one. This sequence joins TRBV27 and TRBJ1-3, with a weak D call TRBD1 (5 bases). The CDR3 contains 15 residues. Germline V gene sequence: CDR1 MNHEY, CDR2 SMNVEV (reference sequence). Trimming pared 2 bases from V and 0 bases from J, leaving 8 bases between. The CDR3 DNA follows: TGTGCCAGCAGTTTAAACAGGAACTCTGGAAACACCATATATTTT. Translation gives CASSLNRNSGNTIYF.

V is TRBV10-3 and J is TRBJ2-1; maybe TRBD2 (5 bases). V was cut by 8 bases and J by 4 bases, with 15 bases left in between. The CDR3 covers 14 residues. Germline lookup yields CDR1 ENHRY and CDR2 SYGVKD. In DNA, the CDR3 is TGTGCCATCGCTAGGCTAGCCATATACAATGAGCAGTTCTTC. Residues: CAIARLAIYNEQFF.

The chain is built from TRBV25-1 and TRBJ2-7, with 7 bases lining up with TRBD1. Germline CDR1 MGHDK, CDR2 SYGVNS. Trimming cost V 4 bases and J 7 bases; bases outside gene matches: 4. The CDR3 extends over 12 amino acids. CDR3 coding DNA: TGTGCCAGCAGTGCACAGGGGATTGAGCAGTACTTC. Protein sequence: CASSAQGIEQYF.

This clone was seen a handful of times. The chain recombines TRBV30 with TRBJ1-6; D is unclear. The CDR3 length is 15 residues. Germline V CDR1 and CDR2: GTSNPN, SVGIG (reference sequence). V gave up 3 bases and J gave up 3 bases, with 12 bases separating them. This chain's CDR3 is CAWSPQSLYNSPLHF. The CDR3, as DNA: TGTGCCTGGAGCCCACAGAGCCTCTATAATTCACCCCTCCACTTT.

This chain uses TRBV25-1 with TRBJ2-1; perhaps TRBD1 as D (6 bases). Germline lookup yields CDR1 MGHDK and CDR2 SYGVNS. The CDR3 runs 16 residues. The V gene lost 4 bases and the J gene lost 7 bases, with 20 bases spanning the gap. The CDR3 spells CASSVGNREPENEQFF. The CDR3 DNA is TGTGCCAGCAGTGTAGGGAACAGGGAGCCGGAGAATGAGCAGTTCTTC.

CDR3 bases: TGTGCCAGCAGCTCAAAATTAGCGGGCCCGAACACCGGGGAGCTGTTTTTT. This gives the protein CASSSKLAGPNTGELFF. The chain couples TRBV7-3 to TRBJ2-2; TRBD2 matches 7 bases. Trimming removed 4 bases from V and 0 bases from J; junction bases left unmatched: 8. This CDR3 is built from 17 residues. Germline CDR1 SGHTA, CDR2 FQGTGA.

This clone showed up just a few times. This chain uses TRBV29-1 with TRBJ1-3; no firm D call. This CDR3 region has 16 residues. Trimming pared 0 bases from V and 3 bases from J, leaving 15 bases between. Germline V gives CDR1 SQVTM, CDR2 ANQGSEA. CDR3 region: CSVEESNRSSGNTIYF. In nucleotides, the CDR3 is TGCAGCGTTGAAGAATCGAATCGGTCAAGTGGAAACACCATATATTTT.

This clone has only one observation. The chain uses TRBV10-2 and TRBJ2-7, with 7 positions matching TRBD2. Germline CDR1 and CDR2: WSHSY and SAAADI. This CDR3 spans 16 amino acids. Losses at the gene ends were 2 bases for V and 3 bases for J; bases not matched to a gene: 10. The CDR3 spells CASSEHRAGYNYEQYF. The CDR3 DNA follows: TGCGCCAGCAGTGAGCATCGAGCGGGGTATAACTACGAGCAGTACTTC.

The chain combines TRBV11-2 with TRBJ2-7, with 9 positions matching TRBD2. The CDR3 loop spans 15 amino acids. The junction had 5 bases not matched to a gene; V was cut back by 4 bases and J by 1 base. The germline V gene encodes CDR1 SGHAT and CDR2 FQNNGV. The CDR3 DNA follows: TGTGCCAGCAGCTCCAAGCGGGGGGTTTCCTACGAGCAGTACTTC. Translation: CASSSKRGVSYEQYF.

The J gene is TRBJ1-1, the V gene TRBV5-4; D gene ambiguous. The V end was cut by 6 bases, the J end by 0 bases, with 24 bases between. Germline loops: CDR1 SGHNT, CDR2 YYREEE (reference sequence). There are 18 residues in the CDR3. The CDR3 protein is CASTSDRRMPLLNTEAFF. The DNA for the CDR3 is TGTGCCAGCACCTCAGACCGGAGGATGCCTCTCCTGAACACTGAAGCTTTCTTT. Full variable domain (rest looked up from reference TRBV5-4 and TRBJ1-1): ETGVTQSPTHLIKTRGQQVTLRCSSQSGHNTVSWYQQALGQGPQFIFQYYREEENGRGNFPPRFSGLQFPNYSSELNVNALELDDSALYLCASTSDRRMPLLNTEAFFGQGTRLTVV.

This clone was counted once. The rearrangement links TRBV28 to TRBJ2-4; weak D call: TRBD1 (6 bases). This CDR3 region has 18 residues. V lost 0 bases and J lost 1, with 16 bases in between. Germline CDR1 MDHEN, CDR2 SYDVKM. This CDR3 is CASSLWATGNRAKNIQYF. In nucleotides, the CDR3 is TGTGCCAGCAGTTTATGGGCCACAGGGAACCGGGCCAAAAACATTCAGTACTTC. The entire variable domain, with the rest obtained from reference TRBV28 and TRBJ2-4, is as follows: DVKVTQSSRYLVKRTGEKVFLECVQDMDHENMFWYRQDPGLGLRLIYFSYDVKMKEKGDIPEGYSVSREKKERFSLILESASTNQTSMYLCASSLWATGNRAKNIQYFGAGTRLSVL.

DNA of the CDR3: TGCGCCAGCAGGGAGACAGGGTTAGAGGGTGAGCAGTTCTTC. This gives the protein CASRETGLEGEQFF. The chain employs TRBV10-2 and TRBJ2-1; 7 bases fit TRBD1. Germline CDR1 is WSHSY and CDR2 is SAAADI. The CDR3 is 14 amino acids. V shed 6 bases and J 9 bases; nucleotides not matched to a gene: 11.

The chain joins TRBV6-1 to TRBJ1-5; TRBD1 is a possible D gene (5 bases). The CDR3 spans 13 residues. Trimming removed 6 bases from V and 2 bases from J, with 8 bases in between. Germline CDR1 reads MNHNS; CDR2 reads SASEGT. The DNA for the CDR3 is TGTGCCAGCAGACTGACAGGCAATCAGCCCCAGCATTTT. Translating gives CASRLTGNQPQHF.

This chain connects TRBV28 to TRBJ2-7; TRBD2 matches 8 bases. The length of the CDR3 is 17 residues. Germline CDR1 is MDHEN and CDR2 is SYDVKM. With 5 bases clipped from V and 0 bases from J, the junction kept 12 bases outside the gene matches. The CDR3 protein is CASSKGQLTSVSYEQYF. CDR3 DNA sequence: TGTGCCAGCAGTAAAGGCCAATTGACTAGCGTCTCCTACGAGCAGTACTTC.

This chain joins TRBV4-3 and TRBJ1-1; 7 bases match TRBD1. The J segment lost 9 bases and the V segment lost 3 bases, leaving 7 bases of the junction unmatched. Germline CDR1 reads LGHNA; CDR2 reads YSLEER. This CDR3 is 13 amino acids long. This chain's CDR3 is CASSHRQGLKAFF. As DNA, the CDR3 is TGCGCCAGCAGCCATCGACAGGGTCTCAAAGCTTTCTTT.